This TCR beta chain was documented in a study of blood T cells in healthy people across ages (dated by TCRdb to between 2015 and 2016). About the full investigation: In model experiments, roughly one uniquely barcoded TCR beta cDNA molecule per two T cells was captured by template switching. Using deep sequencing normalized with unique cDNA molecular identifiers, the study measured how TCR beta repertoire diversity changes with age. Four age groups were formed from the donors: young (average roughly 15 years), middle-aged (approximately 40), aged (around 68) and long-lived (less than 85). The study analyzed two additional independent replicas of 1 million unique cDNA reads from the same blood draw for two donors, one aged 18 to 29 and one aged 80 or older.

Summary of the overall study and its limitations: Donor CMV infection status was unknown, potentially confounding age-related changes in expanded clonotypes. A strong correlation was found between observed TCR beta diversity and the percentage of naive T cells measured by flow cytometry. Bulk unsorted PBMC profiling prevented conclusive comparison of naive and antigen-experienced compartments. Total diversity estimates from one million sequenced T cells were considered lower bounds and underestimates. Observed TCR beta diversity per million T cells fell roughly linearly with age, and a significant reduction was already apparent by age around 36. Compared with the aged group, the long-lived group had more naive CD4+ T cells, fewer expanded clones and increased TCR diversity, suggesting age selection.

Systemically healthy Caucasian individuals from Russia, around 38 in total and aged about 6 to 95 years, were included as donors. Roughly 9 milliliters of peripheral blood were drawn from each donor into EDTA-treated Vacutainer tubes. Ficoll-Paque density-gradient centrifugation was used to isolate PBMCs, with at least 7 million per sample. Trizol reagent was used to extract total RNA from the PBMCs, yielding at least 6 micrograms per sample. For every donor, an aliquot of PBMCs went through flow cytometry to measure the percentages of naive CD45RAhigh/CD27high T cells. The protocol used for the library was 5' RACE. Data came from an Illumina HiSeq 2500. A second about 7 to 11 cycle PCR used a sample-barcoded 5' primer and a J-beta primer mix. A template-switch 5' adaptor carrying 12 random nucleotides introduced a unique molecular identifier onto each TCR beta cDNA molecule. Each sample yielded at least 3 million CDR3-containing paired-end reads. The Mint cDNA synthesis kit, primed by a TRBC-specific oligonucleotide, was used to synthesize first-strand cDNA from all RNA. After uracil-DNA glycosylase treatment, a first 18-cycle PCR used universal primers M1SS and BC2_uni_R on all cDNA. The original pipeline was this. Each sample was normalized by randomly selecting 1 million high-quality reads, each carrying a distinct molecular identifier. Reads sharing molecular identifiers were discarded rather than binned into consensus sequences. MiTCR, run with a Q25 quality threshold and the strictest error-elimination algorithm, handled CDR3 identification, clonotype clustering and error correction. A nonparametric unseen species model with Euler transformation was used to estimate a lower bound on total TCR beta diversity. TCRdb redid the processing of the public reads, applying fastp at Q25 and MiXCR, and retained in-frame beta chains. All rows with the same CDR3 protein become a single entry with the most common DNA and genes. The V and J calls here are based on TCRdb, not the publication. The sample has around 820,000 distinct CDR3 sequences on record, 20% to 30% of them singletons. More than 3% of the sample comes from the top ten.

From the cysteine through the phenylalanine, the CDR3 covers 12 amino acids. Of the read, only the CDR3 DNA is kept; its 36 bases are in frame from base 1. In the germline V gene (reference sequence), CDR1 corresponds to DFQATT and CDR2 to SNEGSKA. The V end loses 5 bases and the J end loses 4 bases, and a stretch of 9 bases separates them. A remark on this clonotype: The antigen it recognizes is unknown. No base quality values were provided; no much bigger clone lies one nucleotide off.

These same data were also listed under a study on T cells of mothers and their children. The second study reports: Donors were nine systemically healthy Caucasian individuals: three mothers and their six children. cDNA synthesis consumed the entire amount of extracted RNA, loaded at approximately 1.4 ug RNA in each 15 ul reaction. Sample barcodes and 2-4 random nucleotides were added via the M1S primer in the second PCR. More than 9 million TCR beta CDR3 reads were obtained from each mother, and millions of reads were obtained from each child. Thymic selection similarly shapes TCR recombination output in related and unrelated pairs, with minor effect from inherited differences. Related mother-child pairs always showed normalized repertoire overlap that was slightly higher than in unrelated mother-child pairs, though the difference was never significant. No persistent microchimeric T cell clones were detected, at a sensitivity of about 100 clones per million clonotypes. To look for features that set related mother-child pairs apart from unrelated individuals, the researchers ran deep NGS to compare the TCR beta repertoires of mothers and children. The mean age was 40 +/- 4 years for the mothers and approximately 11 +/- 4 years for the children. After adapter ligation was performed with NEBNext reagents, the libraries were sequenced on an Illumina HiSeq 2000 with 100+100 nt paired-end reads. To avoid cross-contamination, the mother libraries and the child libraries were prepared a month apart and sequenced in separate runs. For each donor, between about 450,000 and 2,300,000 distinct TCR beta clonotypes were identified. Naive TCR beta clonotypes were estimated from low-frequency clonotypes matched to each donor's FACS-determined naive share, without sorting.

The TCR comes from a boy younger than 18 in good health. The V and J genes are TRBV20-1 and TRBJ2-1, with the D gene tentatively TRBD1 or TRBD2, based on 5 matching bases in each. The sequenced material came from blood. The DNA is TGCAGTGCTGGGACCTTTTACAATGAGCAGTTCTTC. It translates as CSAGTFYNEQFF.